This T cell receptor (beta chain) was documented in a study of identical twins. General study results and limits: Sequences that were beta out-of-frame showed weaker excess twin sharing. In drawing conclusions, the study used cross-sectional statistical analysis and did not follow the same donors.

Trimming pared 0 bases from V and 2 bases from J, leaving 11 bases between. Germline CDR1 MGHRA, CDR2 YSYEKL. The CDR3 has 15 amino acids. This clonotype was observed a handful of times. The target antigen is unknown. One entry per CDR3 protein results from TCRdb running MiXCR on the 5' RACE reads. The table includes about 340,000 distinct CDR3 sequences, 12% detected once. The sample was also linked to a second study, of yellow fever vaccine responses in identical twins. Per that paper: It has been reported that, in twins, the vaccine T cell response seemed partly convergent and partly personalized.

The TCR comes from a woman under 30 in good health. Sequences were obtained from CD8+ T cells sorted from blood. This sequence joins TRBV4-1 and TRBJ2-7; D remains ambiguous. For the CDR3, the DNA is TGCGCCAGCAGCCAAGATAGAGTGTCCCCCTACGAGCAGTACTTC. Its translation is CASSQDRVSPYEQYF.